This entry features one T cell receptor (beta chain) sequence. The data belong to a study of blood T cell repertoires in COVID-19. Study-wide background: Acute and convalescent COVID-19 specimens originated in the United States, Italy and Spain. PBMCs, B-cell-depleted T cells, or T cells were the source of the cDNA or gDNA that made up the material.

Followed longitudinally, the Seattle patients had been enrolled during active infection. V was shortened by 6 bases and J by 4 bases, with 4 bases between the two germline ends. Germline loops: CDR1 LGHNT, CDR2 FRNRAP. The CDR3 runs 11 residues. Original processing notes: Reference gene primer amplification gave estimated nucleated cell counts. Profiled with immunoSEQ multiplex PCR; TCRdb holds only in-frame clones, not every one. D and trimming were read from the DNA, whereas the V and J calls and clone size are those reported in that table. Here the sample spans about 130,000 clones, about 85% being singletons.

The chain combines TRBV12-5 with TRBJ1-3, with unresolved D. This sequence was found in a woman aged 70 to 79 with COVID-19, enrolled during active disease. Sequenced sample: peripheral blood. The CDR3 sequence is CASGEGNTIYF. The CDR3 DNA reads as TGTGCTAGTGGGGAGGGAAACACCATATATTTT.